This is a list of T cell receptor beta chains from one sample in a study of T cells in Graves' hyperthyroidism and ophthalmopathy. TCRdb re-called the multiplex PCR reads through MiXCR, storing one row per CDR3 protein. This sample has some 550,000 distinct CDR3 sequences, with about 16% found just once. The sequenced material came from blood. All receptors come from a woman aged 40 to 49 with Graves' ophthalmopathy. The CDR3 runs from the conserved cysteine through the conserved F or W. A D gene is named only where the DNA matches it firmly. Clone size is shown for a subset of rows, as once, few, many or a class of expanded clone.

-	TRBJ2-1	TRBD2	TRBV7-2	CASSSTGTSGRGEQFF	TGTGCCAGCAGCTCAACCGGGACTAGCGGGAGAGGTGAGCAGTTCTTC
many	TRBJ2-1	-	TRBV5-1	CASSLVTDEQFF	TGCGCCAGCAGCTTGGTGACAGATGAGCAGTTCTTC
few	TRBJ2-1	-	TRBV7-2	CASSPPGLTSEQFF	TGTGCCAGCAGCCCACCGGGACTGACATCGGAGCAGTTCTTC
-	TRBJ2-1	TRBD2	TRBV6-8	CASSYSLTSGDYNEQFF	TGTGCCAGCAGTTACTCGTTAACTAGCGGGGACTACAATGAGCAGTTCTTC
many	TRBJ1-1	-	TRBV11-2	CASSPRSPGTEAFF	TGTGCCAGCAGCCCACGTTCCCCCGGCACTGAAGCTTTCTTT
many	TRBJ1-3	-	TRBV2	CASSPQVGVGNTIYF	TGTGCCAGCAGTCCCCAGGTTGGGGTAGGAAACACCATATATTTT
few	TRBJ1-6	-	TRBV28	CASSLLGSGSYNSPLHF	TGTGCCAGCAGTTTGTTGGGGTCGGGCTCCTATAATTCACCCCTCCACTTT
once	TRBJ1-1	TRBD1	TRBV12-5	CASASTGGNTEAFF	TGTGCTAGTGCCTCAACAGGGGGGAACACTGAAGCTTTCTTT
many	TRBJ2-5	TRBD2	TRBV2	CASSEASGGAGSQTQYF	TGTGCCAGCAGTGAGGCTAGCGGGGGGGCCGGTTCTCAGACCCAGTACTTC
once	TRBJ2-3	TRBD2	TRBV20-1	CSAPSGSATNTQYF	TGCAGTGCTCCTAGCGGGAGTGCCACAAATACGCAGTATTTT
many	TRBJ2-7	TRBD1	TRBV28	CASSPVDRVRSYEQYF	TGTGCCAGCAGCCCCGTGGACAGGGTTCGCTCCTACGAGCAGTACTTC
many	TRBJ2-3	-	TRBV10-3	CAISGTTGTDTQYF	TGTGCCATCAGTGGGACTACCGGCACAGATACGCAGTATTTT
many	TRBJ2-5	-	TRBV30	CAFWDTQETQYF	TGTGCCTTCTGGGACACCCAAGAGACCCAGTACTTC
few	TRBJ1-2	-	TRBV27	CASSFGYGGHDGYTF	TGTGCCAGCAGTTTTGGGTACGGGGGGCATGATGGCTACACCTTC
few	TRBJ1-2	-	TRBV20-1	CSASPGRGAHGYTF	TGCAGTGCTTCCCCTGGACGCGGCGCCCATGGCTACACCTTC